The next 21 T cell receptor beta chains were all read from a single sample in a study of blood T cell repertoires in COVID-19. The protocol was immunoSEQ multiplex PCR, while the TCRdb copy is restricted to in-frame clones and leaves out a portion. The repertoire consists of about 49,000 clones, with approximately 90% occurring once and the leading ten covering 10% to 15%. Sequencing used peripheral blood. Every receptor here comes from a man aged 80 or over with acute or convalescent COVID-19.

This clone was found once. The chain combines TRBV6-5 with TRBJ2-6, with D unclear. This CDR3 comprises 16 residues. Trimming took off 0 bases at V and 0 bases at J, with 6 bases between the two ends. Germline V gene sequence: CDR1 MNHEY, CDR2 SVGAGI. The CDR3 DNA follows: TGTGCCAGCAGTTACTCACGGAGCTCTGGGGCCAACGTCCTGACTTTC. Its protein product is CASSYSRSSGANVLTF.

The chain is built from TRBV19 and TRBJ2-7; 9 bases align to TRBD1. CDR3 length equals 16 residues. Germline CDR1 reads LNHDA; CDR2 reads SQIVND (reference sequence). J gave up 0 bases and V 6 bases, and 9 bases lay outside the gene matches. CDR3 bases: TGTGCCAGTAGACGGGGGACAGGGCCCCTCTCCTACGAGCAGTACTTC. This codes for CASRRGTGPLSYEQYF.

V and J are TRBV11-2 and TRBJ1-5, with D possibly being TRBD1 (6 bases). Trimming removed 0 bases at V and 4 bases at J, with 10 bases between. CDR3 length: 15 residues. Germline CDR1 and CDR2: SGHAT and FQNNGV. CDR3 coding DNA: TGTGCCAGCAGCTTAGATGGGGGCGGTAATCAGCCCCAGCATTTT. It yields the protein CASSLDGGGNQPQHF.

The V call is TRBV5-1, the J call TRBJ1-1; D ambiguous. The germline gives CDR1 SGHRS, CDR2 YFSETQ. The CDR3 is 13 residues long. V was cut by 4 bases and J by 1 base, with 8 bases left in between. The CDR3 DNA reads as TGCGCCAGCAGCGCCCAGGAGAACACTGAAGCTTTCTTT. Translated: CASSAQENTEAFF.

DNA for the CDR3: TGCAGCGTTGAAGAAGCCTACAGGGGAGAAGCTTTCTTT. Translation: CSVEEAYRGEAFF. This chain uses TRBV29-1 with TRBJ1-1; TRBD1 aligns across 7 bases. The CDR3 contains 13 residues. The V gene's germline CDR1 is SQVTM and CDR2 ANQGSEA. Trimming took 0 bases from V and 8 from J; bases not matched to a gene: 6.

The chain recombines TRBV6-5 with TRBJ1-4, with 7 positions matching TRBD1. This CDR3 is 14 amino acids long. The V segment lost 5 bases and the J segment 5 bases; nucleotides outside the gene matches: 5. The V gene's germline CDR1 is MNHEY and CDR2 SVGAGI. The CDR3 sequence: CASSRQGVNEKLFF. CDR3 nucleotide sequence: TGTGCCAGCAGTCGACAGGGAGTGAATGAAAAACTGTTTTTT.

This chain uses TRBV7-2 with TRBJ1-2, with a possible D match to TRBD1 (6 bases). Germline loops: CDR1 SGHTA, CDR2 FQGNSA. V was clipped by 1 base and J by 3 bases, with 15 bases between them. The CDR3 loop spans 16 amino acids. CDR3 loop: CASSLGAEQGYYGYTF. CDR3 DNA: TGTGCCAGCAGCTTAGGGGCGGAACAGGGTTACTATGGCTACACCTTC.

The CDR3 DNA is TGTGCCACCGTGGGACACCGATCCTCCTCTGGGGCCAACGTCCTGACTTTC. It specifies CATVGHRSSSGANVLTF. This chain joins TRBV24-1 and TRBJ2-6; D possibly corresponds to TRBD1 (6 bases). The CDR3 is 17 residues long. V gave up 9 bases and J gave up 0 bases, with 17 bases separating them. Germline CDR1 reads KGHDR; CDR2 reads SFDVKD.

The chain combines TRBV7-9 with TRBJ2-1; 7 bases align to TRBD2. This CDR3 spans 16 amino acids. V trimming: 1 base; J trimming: 4 bases; junction bases outside the gene matches: 7. Germline CDR1 reads SEHNR; CDR2 reads FQNEAQ (reference sequence). The CDR3 coding sequence is TGTGCCAGCAGCTTAGGGGCGGCGCGGGGGTACAATGAGCAGTTCTTC. It encodes CASSLGAARGYNEQFF.

As regards this clone: The junction departs from germline at one end; a sequencing error may be responsible. V and J are TRBV20-1 and TRBJ1-2, with D possibly being TRBD1 (6 bases). The CDR3 extends over 11 amino acids. Germline V gives CDR1 DFQATT, CDR2 SNEGSKA (reference sequence). Here the CDR3 reads CTLQGTYGYTF. The CDR3, as DNA: TGTACCTTACAGGGCACCTATGGCTACACCTTC.

This clone was seen only once. This sequence joins TRBV6-5 and TRBJ1-6, with a possible D match to TRBD1 (6 bases). V was pared by 6 bases and J by 3 bases, with 9 bases between. The CDR3 is made up of 14 amino acids. CDR1 and CDR2 (germline): MNHEY, SVGAGI. The DNA for the CDR3 is TGTGCCAGCAGAAGGGGGTACTATAATTCACCCCTCCACTTT. Amino acids: CASRRGYYNSPLHF.

The DNA for the CDR3 is TGCGCCAGCAGCTTGGAGGCACCAAGGCGGGACGAGCAGTACTTC. Translated, it gives CASSLEAPRRDEQYF. V is TRBV5-1 and J is TRBJ2-7, with D possibly TRBD2 on 5 matching bases. CDR1 and CDR2 (germline): SGHRS, YFSETQ. The CDR3 is 15 residues long. Trimming stripped 0 bases from V and 5 bases from J, with 15 bases between.

The V gene is TRBV4-1, the J gene TRBJ2-2; TRBD1 matches at 8 bases. CDR3 length: 14 amino acids. Germline V CDR1 and CDR2: MGHRA, YSYEKL. With 3 bases clipped from V and 6 bases from J, the junction kept 3 bases outside the gene matches. The chain's CDR3 is CASSQDRVSGELFF. In nucleotides, the CDR3 is TGCGCCAGCAGCCAGGACAGGGTATCCGGGGAGCTGTTTTTT.

V is TRBV7-8 and J is TRBJ2-3; D ambiguous. Germline V CDR1 and CDR2: SGHVS, FQNEAQ. The V gene lost 1 base and the J gene lost 5 bases, with 7 bases spanning the gap. The length of the CDR3 is 13 residues. The CDR3 nucleotides read TGTGCCAGCAGCTTAGGCGTACTAGATACGCAGTATTTT. Its translation is CASSLGVLDTQYF. Looking up the rest from reference TRBV7-8 and TRBJ2-3 gives the full variable domain: GAGVSQSPRYKVAKRGQDVALRCDPISGHVSLFWYQQALGQGPEFLTYFQNEAQLDKSGLPSDRFFAERPEGSVSTLKIQRTQQEDSAVYLCASSLGVLDTQYFGPGTRLTVL.

V gene TRBV19 combines with J gene TRBJ2-2; 14 nucleotides agree with TRBD2. V dropped 2 bases and J dropped 1; count of bases not matched to a gene: 6. The CDR3 extends over 19 amino acids. Germline V gene data show CDR1 as LNHDA and CDR2 as SQIVND (reference sequence). CDR3 in DNA: TGTGCCAGTAGTATACGGGGACTAGCGGGGGCCCTGAACACCGGGGAGCTGTTTTTT. Protein: CASSIRGLAGALNTGELFF.

The rearrangement uses TRBV27 and TRBJ2-1, with 10 nucleotides matching TRBD2. Trimming at V came to 6 bases and at J to 5 bases, leaving 4 bases not matched to a gene. This CDR3 has 14 amino acids. Germline V gene data show CDR1 as MNHEY and CDR2 as SMNVEV (reference sequence). The CDR3 here is CASRLAGSDNEQFF. The CDR3 bases are TGTGCCAGCAGACTAGCGGGGAGCGACAATGAGCAGTTCTTC.

The count of this clone is one. The V and J genes are TRBV29-1 and TRBJ2-7, with TRBD1 matching over 7 bases. The CDR3 sequence is 12 residues long. Trimming took 6 bases from V and 5 from J; bases not matched to a gene: 7. Germline CDR1 and CDR2: SQVTM and ANQGSEA. CDR3 region: CSVRQGSNEQYF. The CDR3 bases are TGCAGCGTCAGACAGGGAAGTAACGAGCAGTACTTC.

The rearrangement joins TRBV27 to TRBJ2-7; maybe TRBD2 (7 bases). CDR1 is MNHEY and CDR2 is SMNVEV in the germline V gene (reference sequence). V gave up 5 bases and J gave up 2 bases, with 19 bases separating them. The CDR3 covers 16 residues. CDR3: CASSTYTRGAPYEQYF. The CDR3 DNA is TGTGCCAGCAGTACTTATACCCGGGGGGCCCCCTACGAGCAGTACTTC.

The chain recombines TRBV9 with TRBJ2-1, with TRBD2 matching 8 bases. CDR1 is SGDLS and CDR2 is YYNGEE in the germline V gene. CDR3 length equals 17 residues. With V trimmed by 4 bases and J by 0 bases, 9 bases remained unmatched. CDR3 sequence: CASSNGAGASSYNEQFF. For the CDR3, the DNA is TGTGCCAGCAGCAACGGAGCGGGGGCAAGCTCCTACAATGAGCAGTTCTTC.

The V and J genes are TRBV7-8 and TRBJ1-1; the D gene is possibly TRBD1 (5 bases). This CDR3 has 16 residues. The germline V and J ends were trimmed by 2 bases and 0 bases, with 13 bases remaining between them. Germline loops: CDR1 SGHVS, CDR2 FQNEAQ. CDR3 residues: CASSLRGFSLNTEAFF. The CDR3, as DNA: TGTGCCAGCAGCTTAAGGGGTTTTTCCTTGAACACTGAAGCTTTCTTT.

The chain links TRBV5-1 to TRBJ1-3; D may be TRBD1 (5 bases). V was pared by 1 base and J by 3 bases, with 11 bases between. This CDR3 comprises 15 residues. From germline, CDR1 is SGHRS and CDR2 YFSETQ. CDR3 loop: CASSLMPGDGNTIYF. The CDR3 region has the DNA TGCGCCAGCAGCTTGATGCCGGGGGATGGAAACACCATATATTTT.